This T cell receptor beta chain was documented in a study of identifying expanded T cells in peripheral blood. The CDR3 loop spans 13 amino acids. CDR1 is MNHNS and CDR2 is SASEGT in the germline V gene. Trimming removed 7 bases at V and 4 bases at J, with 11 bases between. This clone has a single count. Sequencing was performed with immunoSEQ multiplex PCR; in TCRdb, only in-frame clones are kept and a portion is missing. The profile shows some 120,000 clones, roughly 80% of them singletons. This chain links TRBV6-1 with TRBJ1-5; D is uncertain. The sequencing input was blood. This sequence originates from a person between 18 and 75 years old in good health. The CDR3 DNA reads TGTGCCAGCACCAGAACAGCTAATCAGCCCCAGCATTTT. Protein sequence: CASTRTANQPQHF.